This entry lists 24 T cell receptor beta chains sequenced from one sample in a study of OX40 agonist ivuxolimab in advanced cancers. Sequenced by immunoSEQ multiplex PCR; TCRdb stores in-frame clones only, minus some. The sample lists around 45,000 clones; about 86% were seen once. The sequences come from CD4+ or CD8+ T cells sorted from blood, collected in a trial of the OX40 agonist ivuxolimab. The receptor set was obtained from an adult with an advanced solid tumor such as melanoma, head and neck, liver or kidney cancer.

This rearrangement joins TRBV19 to TRBJ2-4; TRBD1 or TRBD2 may be the D gene (5 bases each). This CDR3 has 16 residues. Germline V gene sequence: CDR1 LNHDA, CDR2 SQIVND (reference sequence). The V end lost 7 bases, the J end lost 3 bases, and 19 bases lay between the germline ends. DNA for the CDR3: TGTGCCAGTAAGGGGTTGGAGAGGGCCGTCAAAAACATTCAGTACTTC. The encoded protein is CASKGLERAVKNIQYF.

In its sample, this clone was seen once. The chain carries TRBV10-3 and TRBJ1-2; 12 bases line up with TRBD1. In germline, CDR1 is ENHRY, CDR2 SYGVKD. With 10 bases clipped from V and 5 bases from J, the junction kept 8 bases outside the gene matches. The CDR3 contains 14 residues. The CDR3 bases are TGTGCCACGAAGGGACAGGGGGCTAGATATGGCTACACCTTC. Translation: CATKGQGARYGYTF.

The chain couples TRBV6-6 to TRBJ1-5; D remains unclear. Trimming removed 3 bases at V and 7 bases at J, with 10 bases between. The CDR3 consists of 13 residues. Germline-derived CDR1 and CDR2 are MNHNY and SVGAGI (reference sequence). CDR3 nucleotides: TGTGCCAGCAGTTATCTCTCCGTGCAGCCCCAGCATTTT. Translation: CASSYLSVQPQHF.

The chain carries TRBV6-4 and TRBJ2-6, with D maybe TRBD2 (5 bases). The V and J ends lost 6 bases and 0 bases respectively, with 15 bases between them. The CDR3 has 17 amino acids. CDR1 and CDR2 (germline): MRHNA, SNTAGT. The CDR3 coding sequence is TGTGCCAGCAGCGTATCCGCGGGCAACTCTGGGGCCAACGTCCTGACTTTC. This encodes CASSVSAGNSGANVLTF.

The chain joins TRBV5-5 to TRBJ1-1; TRBD1 matches 9 bases. CDR3 length: 15 amino acids. Germline V gives CDR1 SGHKS, CDR2 YYEKEE (reference sequence). Trimming cost V 5 bases and J 4 bases; bases outside gene matches: 9. This CDR3 is CASRYDRGITTEAFF. The CDR3 DNA is TGTGCCAGCAGATACGACAGGGGGATTACCACTGAAGCTTTCTTT.

This chain joins TRBV6-1 and TRBJ2-1; D is unresolved. CDR3 length: 12 residues. Germline lookup yields CDR1 MNHNS and CDR2 SASEGT. V was shortened by 6 bases and J by 10 bases, with 13 bases between the two germline ends. For the CDR3, the DNA is TGTGCCAGCAGACTTCCGTTGGGGGAGCAGTTCTTC. This sequence encodes CASRLPLGEQFF.

The chain couples TRBV7-2 to TRBJ2-3; the D is unclear. The germline CDR1 and CDR2 sequences are SGHTA and FQGNSA. The CDR3 contains 11 residues. V was trimmed by 3 bases and J by 4 bases, leaving 2 bases between them. Here the CDR3 DNA reads TGTGCCAGCAGCTTGGCAGATACGCAGTATTTT. It codes for CASSLADTQYF.

The gene calls are TRBV5-1 and TRBJ1-2; TRBD1 might be the D (5 bases). Germline CDR1 SGHRS, CDR2 YFSETQ. This CDR3 region has 13 residues. Trimming pared 3 bases from V and 6 bases from J, leaving 12 bases between. The CDR3 spells CASSSVGRDGYTF. CDR3 bases: TGCGCCAGCAGCTCTGTGGGCAGGGATGGCTACACCTTC.

CDR3 sequence reads: CASSPQSLGGSGYTF. CDR3 coding DNA: TGTGCCAGCAGCCCGCAAAGCCTGGGGGGTTCCGGCTACACCTTC. The chain carries TRBV7-3 and TRBJ1-2, with TRBD1 as a possible D gene (5 bases). The CDR3 runs 15 residues. The V end was cut by 5 bases, the J end by 8 bases, with 21 bases between. Per the germline V gene, CDR1 is SGHTA and CDR2 is FQGTGA.

This clone turned up a few times. V and J are TRBV4-2 and TRBJ2-4, with D perhaps given as TRBD1 or TRBD2 (5 bases each). V lost 0 bases, J lost 1 base, and 13 bases lay in between. This CDR3 has 17 amino acids. Germline values: CDR1 LGHNA, CDR2 YNFKEQ. The CDR3 sequence: CASSQEGTGPAKNIQYF. The CDR3 DNA sequence: TGTGCCAGCAGCCAAGAGGGTACGGGGCCCGCCAAAAACATTCAGTACTTC.

The V call is TRBV30, the J call TRBJ1-4, with D unclear. V lost 3 bases and J 7 bases, leaving 15 bases between the germline ends. The CDR3 runs 14 residues. Germline CDR1 GTSNPN, CDR2 SVGIG (reference sequence). CDR3 in DNA: TGTGCCTGGAGGGGAACTAATGAGGGTGAAAAACTGTTTTTT. This sequence encodes CAWRGTNEGEKLFF.

The V and J genes are TRBV5-1 and TRBJ2-5; D call uncertain. The V end lost 0 bases, the J end lost 7 bases, and 10 bases lay between the germline ends. The germline CDR1 and CDR2 sequences are SGHRS and YFSETQ. The CDR3 spans 13 residues. The CDR3 spells CASSLAEPRTQYF. In nucleotides, the CDR3 is TGCGCCAGCAGCTTGGCCGAGCCAAGGACCCAGTACTTC.

The chain recombines TRBV21-1 with TRBJ1-2. TRBV21-1 is termed a pseudogene. The CDR3 is 15 amino acids. The CDR3 coding sequence is TGTGCCAGCAGCAAAGAGGGGGGCTGGTACTATGGCTACACCTTC. Its protein product is CASSKEGGWYYGYTF.

The CDR3, as DNA: TGTGCCAGCAGCCAACACAGGGAGGGCACCGGGGAGCTGTTTTTT. It encodes CASSQHREGTGELFF. The J gene is TRBJ2-2, the V gene TRBV13; D might be TRBD2 (7 bases). CDR1 and CDR2 from the germline V gene are PRHDT and FYEKMQ (reference sequence). The CDR3 runs 15 residues. Trimming shortened V by 5 bases and J by 4 bases, and 14 bases separated the two germline ends. Drawing the rest from reference TRBV13 and TRBJ2-2, the complete variable domain is AAGVIQSPRHLIKEKRETATLKCYPIPRHDTVYWYQQGPGQDPQFLISFYEKMQSDKGSIPDRFSAQQFSDYHSELNMSSLELGDSALYFCASSQHREGTGELFFGEGSRLTVL.

The rearrangement links TRBV6-4 to TRBJ1-5, with D perhaps matching TRBD1 (5 bases). V lost 7 bases and J 1 base, leaving 11 bases between the germline ends. In germline, CDR1 is MRHNA, CDR2 SNTAGT. This CDR3 is built from 14 residues. The CDR3 here is CASTDSRSNQPQHF. In nucleotides, the CDR3 is TGTGCCAGCACCGACAGTCGGAGCAATCAGCCCCAGCATTTT.

V and J are TRBV11-1 and TRBJ2-7; TRBD1 matches at 9 bases. J gave up 3 bases and V 0 bases, and 3 bases lay outside the gene matches. Germline V CDR1 and CDR2: SGHAT, FQDESV (reference sequence). The CDR3 contains 15 residues. This chain's CDR3 is CASSLASTGGYEQYF. The CDR3 bases are TGTGCCAGCAGCTTAGCGTCGACAGGGGGCTACGAGCAGTACTTC.

This chain joins TRBV5-5 and TRBJ1-4; 12 positions agree with TRBD1. Germline-derived CDR1 and CDR2 are SGHKS and YYEKEE (reference sequence). CDR3 length: 18 amino acids. Trimming removed 0 bases from V and 7 bases from J; junction bases left unmatched: 10. For the CDR3, the DNA is TGTGCCAGCAGCTTGGACCGGGACAGGGGGCGACTAATTGAAAAACTGTTTTTT. As protein: CASSLDRDRGRLIEKLFF.

The chain uses TRBV7-3 and TRBJ2-2, with 9 positions matching TRBD1. This CDR3 comprises 16 residues. CDR1 SGHTA and CDR2 FQGTGA come from the germline V gene. J was trimmed by 6 bases and V by 2 bases; bases with no gene match: 7. The CDR3 protein is CASSLHPDRGAGELFF. The CDR3 nucleotides are TGTGCCAGCAGCTTACACCCGGACAGGGGCGCCGGGGAGCTGTTTTTT.

This chain joins TRBV2 and TRBJ2-7; 9 nucleotides align to TRBD2. V dropped 8 bases and J dropped 2; count of bases not matched to a gene: 7. Looked up from germline, CDR1 is SNHLY and CDR2 is FYNNEI. There are 14 residues in the CDR3. The CDR3 loop reads CASFRLAEAYEQYF. Written as DNA, the CDR3 is TGTGCCAGCTTTAGACTAGCGGAAGCCTACGAGCAGTACTTC.

The V call is TRBV7-3, the J call TRBJ2-1; D gene uncertain. Between the trimmed V and J ends, which lost 6 bases and 0 bases, there was a span of 15 bases. This CDR3 contains 16 residues. Germline loops: CDR1 SGHTA, CDR2 FQGTGA. The CDR3 sequence is CASSGVWSSSYNEQFF. The CDR3 DNA is TGTGCCAGCAGTGGCGTCTGGTCGAGCTCCTACAATGAGCAGTTCTTC.

This rearrangement joins TRBV25-1 to TRBJ1-2; no definite D call. The germline V and J ends were trimmed by 1 base and 7 bases, with 10 bases remaining between them. The germline V gene has CDR1 MGHDK and CDR2 SYGVNS. This CDR3 region has 13 residues. CDR3 bases: TGTGCCAGCAGTGAATTTTCGTCGAGTGGCTACACCTTC. Protein: CASSEFSSSGYTF.

V is TRBV11-3 and J is TRBJ2-5; maybe TRBD2 (6 bases). The CDR3 runs to 17 residues. Between the trimmed V and J ends, which lost 4 bases and 2 bases, there was a span of 20 bases. In germline, CDR1 is SGHNT, CDR2 YENEEA. The CDR3 DNA reads as TGTGCCAGCAGCTCCGGCACTGCGGCGGGGAGACAAGAGACCCAGTACTTC. It yields the protein CASSSGTAAGRQETQYF. The complete variable domain, with remaining parts taken from reference TRBV11-3 and TRBJ2-5, reads EAGVVQSPRYKIIEKKQPVAFWCNPISGHNTLYWYLQNLGQGPELLIRYENEEAVDDSQLPKDRFSAERLKGVDSTLKIQPAELGDSAVYLCASSSGTAAGRQETQYFGPGTRLLVL.

The gene calls are TRBV9 and TRBJ1-3; 7 bases agree with TRBD1. J gave up 2 bases and V 4 bases, and 9 bases lay outside the gene matches. From germline, CDR1 is SGDLS and CDR2 YYNGEE. The CDR3 is 16 amino acids. The CDR3 DNA sequence: TGTGCCAGCAGCCCCCAGGGGGGCAGGACTGGAAACACCATATATTTT. Its protein product is CASSPQGGRTGNTIYF.

This chain joins TRBV2 and TRBJ2-5, with a possible D match to TRBD2 (5 bases). V lost 8 bases and J lost 2, with 12 bases in between. The CDR3 sequence is 13 residues long. From germline, CDR1 is SNHLY and CDR2 FYNNEI. CDR3 in DNA: TGTGCCAGCTCCTCTGGGAGACAAGAGACCCAGTACTTC. The encoded protein is CASSSGRQETQYF.